This T cell receptor (beta chain) appears in the sequencing data of a study of blood T cell repertoires in COVID-19. Clones were read by immunoSEQ multiplex PCR, and TCRdb kept only the in-frame ones, dropping some. This table has fewer than 300,000 clones, 75% to 95% appearing once. Two negative PCRs, clearance, or symptom resolution characterized the recovered Cohort 3 donors. V lost 6 bases to trimming and J lost 5 bases; unmatched junction nucleotides: 3. The germline gives CDR1 LGHNT, CDR2 FRNRAP. The CDR3 contains 14 residues. This clone has a single count. The rearrangement joins TRBV12-5 to TRBJ2-2, with 10 bases aligning to TRBD1. The TCR originated in a woman aged 30 to 39 who had recovered from COVID-19. The sample consisted of PBMCs or T cells enriched from blood (not recorded which). CDR3 in DNA: TGTGCTAGTGGGGGACAGGGGAGGACCGGGGAGCTGTTTTTT. Its protein product is CASGGQGRTGELFF.